This TCR beta chain was obtained from a study of CD4 T cells in relation to SARS-CoV-2 and coronaviruses. Across the whole study: Crossreactive spike epitopes shared across donors were mapped to their HLA restriction. Study outcomes and limitations: Compared with monoreactive clones, crossreactive clones showed significantly weaker SARS-CoV-2 expansion. No crossreactivity against non-spike viral proteins was tested here. Culture-expanded clones reflect memory recall rather than primary priming during culture.

On this clone itself: Its antigen remains unidentified.

TCRdb's copy holds only in-frame clones and misses some; the assay was immunoSEQ multiplex PCR. The table has under 70,000 clones, 80% to 90% seen once. The unexposed donors gave CD4+ T cells in 2011-2018, prior to COVID-19. The sequence was collected from a human donor in good health. Sequencing input: memory CD4+ T cells from PBMCs.

CDR3 in DNA: TGTGCCAGCAGCTCGAAGGGACAGGGCTACAATGAGCAGTTCTTC. Residues: CASSSKGQGYNEQFF. This chain links TRBV5-4 with TRBJ2-1; 9 bases fit TRBD1. V gave up 3 bases and J gave up 3 bases; unmatched junction bases: 4. In germline, CDR1 is SGHNT, CDR2 YYREEE (reference sequence). The CDR3 covers 15 residues.